Following are 21 T cell receptor beta chains from one sample sequenced in a study of blood T cell repertoires in COVID-19. Profiling relied on immunoSEQ multiplex PCR, and the TCRdb table lists in-frame clones only, not all of them. This sample carries roughly 250,000 clones, about 85% of them seen once, and the ten largest clones take 0.87%. The sample consisted of peripheral blood. The receptors derive from a human donor with COVID-19, enrolled during active disease. The donor label of this sample is uncertain.

CDR3 amino acids: CASSLAGGSSYEQYF. CDR3 DNA: TGTGCCAGCAGCTTAGCGGGGGGAAGCTCCTACGAGCAGTACTTC. This chain links TRBV7-2 with TRBJ2-7, with D possibly being TRBD2 (6 bases). The germline gives CDR1 SGHTA, CDR2 FQGNSA. V lost 0 bases and J lost 0, with 9 bases in between. The CDR3 totals 15 residues.

This chain joins TRBV29-1 and TRBJ2-5, with a tentative D call TRBD1 (6 bases). From germline, CDR1 is SQVTM and CDR2 ANQGSEA. The CDR3 contains 14 residues. With 1 base removed from V and 4 bases from J, the gap between germline ends came to 13 bases. The CDR3 nucleotides are TGCAGCGTTGAAGCCCAGGGGAGTGGAGAGACCCAGTACTTC. This sequence encodes CSVEAQGSGETQYF.

The chain recombines TRBV15 with TRBJ2-3; 7 bases agree with TRBD1. The trim removed 9 bases at V and 1 base at J, leaving 7 bases unmatched. The CDR3 covers 14 residues. The germline V gene has CDR1 LNHNV and CDR2 YYDKDF (reference sequence). As DNA, the CDR3 is TGTGCCACGGCCGGGACAGAGGGCACAGATACGCAGTATTTT. Translating gives CATAGTEGTDTQYF. Using reference TRBV15 and TRBJ2-3 for the parts outside the CDR3, the full variable domain is DAMVIQNPRYQVTQFGKPVTLSCSQTLNHNVMYWYQQKSSQAPKLLFHYYDKDFNNEADTPDNFQSRRPNTSFCFLDIRSPGLGDTAMYLCATAGTEGTDTQYFGPGTRLTVL.

For the CDR3, the DNA is TGTGCCAGCAGCCGAGTTAGCTCTGGAAACACCATATATTTT. Translation: CASSRVSSGNTIYF. The chain uses TRBV5-6 and TRBJ1-3; D is undetermined. Germline V gene sequence: CDR1 SGHDT, CDR2 YYEEEE. The germline V and J ends were trimmed by 4 bases and 0 bases, with 8 bases remaining between them. This CDR3 contains 14 residues.

The chain combines TRBV7-9 with TRBJ1-5, with D maybe TRBD1 (5 bases). The germline V and J ends were trimmed by 7 bases and 6 bases, with 13 bases remaining between them. Germline lookup yields CDR1 SEHNR and CDR2 FQNEAQ (reference sequence). The CDR3 is 13 residues long. CDR3 loop: CASTSRTTQPQHF. The CDR3 nucleotides are TGTGCCAGCACTTCAAGGACAACTCAGCCCCAGCATTTT.

This clone was seen just once. This rearrangement joins TRBV15 to TRBJ2-3; tentative D call: TRBD2 (6 bases). Trimming removed 4 bases from V and 0 bases from J, with 14 bases in between. CDR1 is LNHNV, CDR2 YYDKDF, per germline (reference sequence). The CDR3 covers 16 residues. CDR3 region: CATSMGDSSSTDTQYF. CDR3 in DNA: TGTGCCACCAGCATGGGGGACTCGTCTAGCACAGATACGCAGTATTTT.

The V call is TRBV5-1, the J call TRBJ2-2; tentatively, D is TRBD1 (5 bases). V was shortened by 1 base and J by 7 bases, with 11 bases between the two germline ends. The CDR3 is 14 residues long. Germline V gene data show CDR1 as SGHRS and CDR2 as YFSETQ. Here the CDR3 DNA reads TGCGCCAGCAGCTTGCTCCAGGGTAGCGGGGAGCTGTTTTTT. Translated, it gives CASSLLQGSGELFF.

The genes are TRBV5-6 and TRBJ2-5, with D possibly matching TRBD1 (5 bases). The germline gives CDR1 SGHDT, CDR2 YYEEEE. With 3 bases removed from V and 0 bases from J, the gap between germline ends came to 15 bases. The CDR3 runs to 16 residues. CDR3 region: CASSSSSAGYQETQYF. The CDR3 DNA follows: TGTGCCAGCAGCTCCAGTTCCGCAGGGTACCAAGAGACCCAGTACTTC.

V is TRBV5-1 and J is TRBJ1-1, with a possible D match to TRBD1 (5 bases). The CDR3 is 16 amino acids. Trimming pared 7 bases from V and 5 bases from J, leaving 24 bases between. Per the germline V gene, CDR1 is SGHRS and CDR2 is YFSETQ. The CDR3 here is CASSPGRAGFRTEAFF. CDR3 DNA sequence: TGCGCCAGCTCCCCGGGCAGGGCCGGGTTTAGGACTGAAGCTTTCTTT.

The CDR3 DNA follows: TGCGCCAGCAGATCCGGGACAGACGATTCACCCCTCCACTTT. Translation: CASRSGTDDSPLHF. This sequence joins TRBV5-1 and TRBJ1-6, with TRBD1 matching 7 bases. V gave up 5 bases and J gave up 8 bases; unmatched junction bases: 7. Germline CDR1 and CDR2: SGHRS and YFSETQ. CDR3 length: 14 amino acids.

This clone was recorded only once. The chain has TRBV3-1 (or the pseudogene TRBV3-2) and TRBJ2-3; D perhaps matches TRBD1 (5 bases). CDR3 size: 14 residues. Deletions cut 0 bases from V and 4 bases from J, with 8 bases between. Per the germline V gene, CDR1 is LGHDT and CDR2 is YNNKEL (reference sequence). This CDR3 is CASSQDQGPDTQYF. The CDR3 nucleotides are TGTGCCAGCAGCCAAGACCAGGGCCCAGATACGCAGTATTTT.

The gene calls are TRBV21-1 and TRBJ2-7; TRBD1, the D gene given by the table, was not confirmed from the DNA. TRBV21-1 is recorded as a pseudogene. This CDR3 is built from 13 residues. This CDR3 reads CASSKGGGRCKPF. The CDR3 DNA reads TGTGCCAGCAGCAAAGGGGGCGGACGGTGCAAACCCTTC.

V usage is TRBV5-1 and J usage is TRBJ1-4, with TRBD1 matching 8 bases. From germline, CDR1 is SGHRS and CDR2 YFSETQ. V shed 4 bases, J shed 3 bases, and the junction held 8 bases outside the gene matches. The CDR3 covers 16 residues. Written as DNA, the CDR3 is TGCGCCAGCAGCCCTGGACAGGGAATTTCTAATGAAAAACTGTTTTTT. Translation: CASSPGQGISNEKLFF.

This chain links TRBV7-2 with TRBJ1-2, with D maybe TRBD1 (5 bases). Germline V gene data show CDR1 as SGHTA and CDR2 as FQGNSA. Trimming removed 2 bases from V and 8 bases from J, with 12 bases in between. The CDR3 spans 13 residues. The CDR3 protein is CASSLRFGGGYTF. Written as DNA, the CDR3 is TGTGCCAGCAGCTTAAGGTTCGGGGGAGGCTACACCTTC.

The rearrangement uses TRBV7-9 and TRBJ1-5; no firm D call. V was pared by 3 bases and J by 7 bases, with 10 bases between. CDR1 and CDR2 from the germline V gene are SEHNR and FQNEAQ (reference sequence). The CDR3 totals 13 residues. The CDR3 region has the DNA TGTGCCAGCAGCTTCAGCACGGGGCAGCCCCAGCATTTT. It specifies CASSFSTGQPQHF.

The chain uses TRBV7-2 and TRBJ2-1, with D tentatively TRBD1 (6 bases). The CDR3 has 16 amino acids. Germline V CDR1 and CDR2: SGHTA, FQGNSA. Trimming left V 1 base short and J 6 bases short, with 16 bases between. As DNA, the CDR3 is TGTGCCAGCAGCTTAGGACCCGGCGGACAGTCCAATGAGCAGTTCTTC. Protein: CASSLGPGGQSNEQFF.

The chain joins TRBV4-1 to TRBJ1-5; 8 bases are shared with TRBD1. V lost 1 base, J lost 5 bases, and 4 bases stayed unmatched. The length of the CDR3 is 15 residues. Germline values: CDR1 MGHRA, CDR2 YSYEKL. The CDR3 spells CASSQADRVDQPQHF. The DNA of the CDR3 is TGCGCCAGCAGCCAAGCGGACAGGGTAGATCAGCCCCAGCATTTT.

The rearrangement uses TRBV19 and TRBJ1-5; no clear D. Trimming pared 6 bases from V and 3 bases from J, leaving 12 bases between. The CDR3 is 14 amino acids. CDR1 is LNHDA, CDR2 SQIVND, per germline (reference sequence). CDR3 sequence reads: CASSSEKINQPQHF. The CDR3 DNA is TGTGCCAGTAGCTCTGAGAAGATCAATCAGCCCCAGCATTTT.

J is TRBJ1-3 and V is TRBV7-6; D unclear. The V gene lost 5 bases and the J gene lost 0 bases, with 14 bases spanning the gap. The CDR3 consists of 16 residues. Germline V CDR1 and CDR2: SGHVS, FNYEAQ. The CDR3 spells CASSPLPRGSGNTIYF. In nucleotides, the CDR3 is TGTGCCAGCAGCCCCCTCCCAAGAGGCTCTGGAAACACCATATATTTT.

This clone has only one observation. This sequence joins TRBV19 and TRBJ1-1; 8 nucleotides line up with TRBD1. CDR3 length equals 18 residues. CDR1 is LNHDA, CDR2 SQIVND, per germline (reference sequence). The J segment lost 1 base and the V segment lost 0 bases, leaving 10 bases of the junction unmatched. The CDR3 DNA reads TGTGCCAGTAGTATAGACCCGAAGGACAGGGTTAGGAACACTGAAGCTTTCTTT. Translated, it gives CASSIDPKDRVRNTEAFF.

The rearrangement uses TRBV5-1 and TRBJ1-3; tentative D call: TRBD1 (6 bases). Germline CDR1 SGHRS, CDR2 YFSETQ. This CDR3 contains 18 residues. V lost 0 bases and J lost 0, with 16 bases in between. DNA for the CDR3: TGCGCCAGCAGCTTGGGGCTCACAGGGCCAAGCTCTGGAAACACCATATATTTT. This codes for CASSLGLTGPSSGNTIYF.